This T cell receptor (beta chain) came from a study of cytomegalovirus exposure and HLA in healthy donors. This clone occurred a few times. What it binds is not known. Study-wide results and limits: Looking again later, the authors saw that most CMV-associated TCR beta chains seemed HLA-restricted.

Both 60 Vbeta primers and 13 Jbeta primers went into the PCR. Repertoires were generated with immunoSEQ multiplex PCR, while TCRdb's copy carries only in-frame clones and drops some. The sample carries about 120,000 clones, 81% recorded once. All the people who gave samples were healthy bone marrow donors. The CDR3 is 15 amino acids. Germline-derived CDR1 and CDR2 are SGDLS and YYNGEE. J gave up 3 bases and V 5 bases, and 7 bases lay outside the gene matches. The sample comprised PBMCs. The clonotype originates from a man aged 40-49 years in good health and CMV-seronegative. J is TRBJ1-2 and V is TRBV9, with 10 bases aligning to TRBD1. Written as DNA, the CDR3 is TGTGCCAGCAGGGATCCGGGACAGGGGTACTATGGCTACACCTTC. This encodes CASRDPGQGYYGYTF.